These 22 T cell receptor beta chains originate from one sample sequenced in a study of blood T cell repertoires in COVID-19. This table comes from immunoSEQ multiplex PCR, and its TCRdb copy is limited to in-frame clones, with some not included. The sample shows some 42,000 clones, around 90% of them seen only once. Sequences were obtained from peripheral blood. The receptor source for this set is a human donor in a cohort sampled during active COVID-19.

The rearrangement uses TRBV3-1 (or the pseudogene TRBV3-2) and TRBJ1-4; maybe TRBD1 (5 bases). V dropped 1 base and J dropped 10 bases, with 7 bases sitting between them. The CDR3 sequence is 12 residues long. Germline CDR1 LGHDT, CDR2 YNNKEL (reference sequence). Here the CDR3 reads CASSQGGGKLFF. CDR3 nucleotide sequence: TGTGCCAGCAGCCAAGGGGGGGGAAAACTGTTTTTT.

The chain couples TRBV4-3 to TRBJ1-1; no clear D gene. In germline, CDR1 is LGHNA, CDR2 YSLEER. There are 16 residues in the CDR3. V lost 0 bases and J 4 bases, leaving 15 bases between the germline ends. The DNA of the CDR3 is TGCGCCAGCAGCCAAGATTGGGGAGCGCCGGGCACTGAAGCTTTCTTT. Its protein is CASSQDWGAPGTEAFF.

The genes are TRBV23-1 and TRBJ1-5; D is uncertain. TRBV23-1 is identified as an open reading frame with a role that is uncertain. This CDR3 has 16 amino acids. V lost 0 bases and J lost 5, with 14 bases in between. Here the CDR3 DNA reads TGCGCCAGCAGTCAATCGATGGCCCGATTGGATCAGCCCCAGCATTTT. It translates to CASSQSMARLDQPQHF.

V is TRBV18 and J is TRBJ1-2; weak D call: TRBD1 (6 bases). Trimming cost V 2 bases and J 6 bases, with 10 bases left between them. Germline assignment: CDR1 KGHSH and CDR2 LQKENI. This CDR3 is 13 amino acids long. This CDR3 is CASSPGGRDGYTF. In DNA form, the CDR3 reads TGTGCCAGCTCACCAGGGGGCCGGGATGGCTACACCTTC. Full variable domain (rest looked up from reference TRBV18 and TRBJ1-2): NAGVMQNPRHLVRRRGQEARLRCSPMKGHSHVYWYRQLPEEGLKFMVYLQKENIIDESGMPKERFSAEFPKEGPSILRIQQVVRGDSAAYFCASSPGGRDGYTFGSGTRLTVV.

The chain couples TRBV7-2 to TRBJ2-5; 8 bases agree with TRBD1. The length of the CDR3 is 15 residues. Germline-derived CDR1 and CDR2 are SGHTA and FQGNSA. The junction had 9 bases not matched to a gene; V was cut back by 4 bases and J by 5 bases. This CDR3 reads CASSSTGALMETQYF. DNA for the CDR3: TGTGCCAGCAGCTCGACAGGGGCCCTGATGGAGACCCAGTACTTC.

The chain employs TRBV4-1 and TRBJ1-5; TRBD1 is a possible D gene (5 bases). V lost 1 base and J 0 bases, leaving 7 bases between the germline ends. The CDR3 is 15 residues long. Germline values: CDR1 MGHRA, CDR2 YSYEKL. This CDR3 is CASSQVGDSNQPQHF. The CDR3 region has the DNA TGCGCCAGCAGCCAAGTAGGGGATAGCAATCAGCCCCAGCATTTT.

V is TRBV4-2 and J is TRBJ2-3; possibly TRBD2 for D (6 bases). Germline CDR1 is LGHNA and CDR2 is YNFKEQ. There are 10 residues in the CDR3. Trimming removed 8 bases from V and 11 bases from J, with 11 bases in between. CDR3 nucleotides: TGTGCCAGCGGGGAGGAGGGGCAGTATTTT. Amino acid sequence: CASGEEGQYF.

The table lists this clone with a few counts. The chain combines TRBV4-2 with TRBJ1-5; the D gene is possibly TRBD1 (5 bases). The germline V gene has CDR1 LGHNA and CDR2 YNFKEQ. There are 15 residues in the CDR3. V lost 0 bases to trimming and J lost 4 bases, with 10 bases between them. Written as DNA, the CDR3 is TGTGCCAGCAGCCAAGATGGGGCAGCTAATCAGCCCCAGCATTTT. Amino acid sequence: CASSQDGAANQPQHF.

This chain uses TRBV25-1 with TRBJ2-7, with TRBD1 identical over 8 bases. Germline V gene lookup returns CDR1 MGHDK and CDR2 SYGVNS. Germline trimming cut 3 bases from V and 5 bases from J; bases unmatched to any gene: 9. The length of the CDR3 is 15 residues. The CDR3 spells CASSETRGRINEQYF. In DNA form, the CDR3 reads TGTGCCAGCAGTGAGACCAGGGGGCGCATCAACGAGCAGTACTTC.

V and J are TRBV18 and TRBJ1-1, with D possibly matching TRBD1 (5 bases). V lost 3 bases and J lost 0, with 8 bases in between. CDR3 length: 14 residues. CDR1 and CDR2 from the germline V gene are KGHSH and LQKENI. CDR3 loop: CASSPQTVNTEAFF. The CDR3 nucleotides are TGTGCCAGCTCACCCCAGACAGTGAACACTGAAGCTTTCTTT.

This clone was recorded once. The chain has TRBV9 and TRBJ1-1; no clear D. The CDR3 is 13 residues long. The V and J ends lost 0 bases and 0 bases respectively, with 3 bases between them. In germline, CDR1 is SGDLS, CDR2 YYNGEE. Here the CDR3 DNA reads TGTGCCAGCAGCGTAGCTGTGAACACTGAAGCTTTCTTT. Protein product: CASSVAVNTEAFF.

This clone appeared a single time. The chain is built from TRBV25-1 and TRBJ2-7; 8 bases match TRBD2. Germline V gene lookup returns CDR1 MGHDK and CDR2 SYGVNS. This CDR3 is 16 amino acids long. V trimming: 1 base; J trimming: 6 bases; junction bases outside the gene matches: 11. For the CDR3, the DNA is TGTGCCAGCAGTGAATCCGGGAGGGTAAGCTTTGGCGAGCAGTACTTC. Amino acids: CASSESGRVSFGEQYF.

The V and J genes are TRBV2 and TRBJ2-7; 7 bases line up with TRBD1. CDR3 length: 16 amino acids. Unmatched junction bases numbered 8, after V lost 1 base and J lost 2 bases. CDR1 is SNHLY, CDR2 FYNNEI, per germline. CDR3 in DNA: TGTGCCAGCAGTGAAGATCGAGACAGGGATACCTACGAGCAGTACTTC. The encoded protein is CASSEDRDRDTYEQYF.

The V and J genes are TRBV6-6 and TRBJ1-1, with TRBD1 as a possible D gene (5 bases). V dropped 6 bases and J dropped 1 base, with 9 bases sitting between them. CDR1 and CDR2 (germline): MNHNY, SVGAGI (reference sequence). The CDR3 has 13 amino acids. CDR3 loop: CASSSGGNTEAFF. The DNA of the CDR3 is TGTGCCAGCAGCTCCGGGGGGAACACTGAAGCTTTCTTT.

For the CDR3, the DNA is TGCAGTGCTAGTGGGACAGGGGCATTCACCTTC. Protein: CSASGTGAFTF. This sequence joins TRBV20-1 and TRBJ1-2; 10 bases align to TRBD1. V lost 3 bases and J lost 13; bases outside the gene matches: 5. The CDR3 sequence is 11 residues long. Germline CDR1 DFQATT, CDR2 SNEGSKA (reference sequence).

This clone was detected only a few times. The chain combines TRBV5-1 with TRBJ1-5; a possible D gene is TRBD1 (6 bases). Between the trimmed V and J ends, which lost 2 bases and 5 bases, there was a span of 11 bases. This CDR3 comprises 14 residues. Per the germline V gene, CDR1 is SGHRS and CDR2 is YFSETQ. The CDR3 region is CASSFTGLDQPQHF. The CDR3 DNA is TGCGCCAGCAGCTTCACAGGGTTGGATCAGCCCCAGCATTTT.

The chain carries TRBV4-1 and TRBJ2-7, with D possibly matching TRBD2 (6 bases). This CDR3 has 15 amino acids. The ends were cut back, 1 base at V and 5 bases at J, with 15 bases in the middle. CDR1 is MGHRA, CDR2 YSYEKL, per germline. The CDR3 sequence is CASSQGPGRMDEQYF. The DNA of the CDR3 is TGCGCCAGCAGCCAAGGGCCGGGGAGGATGGACGAGCAGTACTTC.

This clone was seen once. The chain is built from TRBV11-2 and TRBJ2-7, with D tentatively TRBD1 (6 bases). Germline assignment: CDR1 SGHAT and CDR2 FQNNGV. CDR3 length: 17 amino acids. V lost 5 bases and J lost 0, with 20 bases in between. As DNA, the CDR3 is TGTGCCAGCAGCCCAGGTAGAGGACAGAGGAGCTCCTACGAGCAGTACTTC. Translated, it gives CASSPGRGQRSSYEQYF.

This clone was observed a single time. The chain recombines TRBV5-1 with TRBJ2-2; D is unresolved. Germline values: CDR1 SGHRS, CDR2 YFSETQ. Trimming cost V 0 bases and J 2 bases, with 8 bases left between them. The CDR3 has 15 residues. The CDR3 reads CASSLGAANTGELFF. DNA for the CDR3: TGCGCCAGCAGCTTGGGCGCGGCAAACACCGGGGAGCTGTTTTTT.

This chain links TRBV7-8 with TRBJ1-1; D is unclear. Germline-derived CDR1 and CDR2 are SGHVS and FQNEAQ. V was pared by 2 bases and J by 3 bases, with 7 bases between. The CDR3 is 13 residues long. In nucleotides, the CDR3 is TGTGCCAGCAGCTTACAGGAGGACACTGAAGCTTTCTTT. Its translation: CASSLQEDTEAFF.

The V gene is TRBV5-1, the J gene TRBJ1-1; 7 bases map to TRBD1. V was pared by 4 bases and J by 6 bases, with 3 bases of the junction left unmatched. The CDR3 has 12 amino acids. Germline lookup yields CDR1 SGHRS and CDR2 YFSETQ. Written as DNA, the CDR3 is TGCGCCAGCAGCCCAGACAGGGCTGAAGCTTTCTTT. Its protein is CASSPDRAEAFF.

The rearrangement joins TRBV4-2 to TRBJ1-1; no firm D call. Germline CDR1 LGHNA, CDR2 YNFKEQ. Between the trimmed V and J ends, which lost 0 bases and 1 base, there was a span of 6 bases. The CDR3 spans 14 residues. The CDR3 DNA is TGTGCCAGCAGCCAAGATCAGGAGAACACTGAAGCTTTCTTT. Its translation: CASSQDQENTEAFF.